This is a list of T cell receptor beta chains from one sample in a study of cytomegalovirus exposure and HLA in healthy donors. This table comes from immunoSEQ multiplex PCR, and its TCRdb copy is limited to in-frame clones, with some not included. The sample includes about 300,000 clones, about nine tenths of them seen just once. The material sequenced was PBMCs. All receptors come from a man aged 40-55 years in good health and CMV-seropositive. The CDR3 runs from the conserved cysteine through the conserved F or W. Each record gives: D gene, clone size, V gene, J gene, CDR3 DNA, CDR3 protein. A D gene is named only where the DNA matches it firmly. Clone size appears in some rows only: once, few, many, or a class for an expanded clone.

d_call: -; clone_size: once; v_call: TRBV6-1; j_call: TRBJ2-7; cdr3_nt: TGTGCCAGCAGTGAAAGCCTGAAGACTAGTAAGTACGAGCAGTACTTC; cdr3_aa: CASSESLKTSKYEQYF
d_call: -; clone_size: -; v_call: TRBV5-6; j_call: TRBJ2-3; cdr3_nt: TGTGCCAGCAGCTTAGGCCCACCAGGCCAAAACACAGATACGCAGTATTTT; cdr3_aa: CASSLGPPGQNTDTQYF
d_call: TRBD1; clone_size: -; v_call: TRBV2; j_call: TRBJ2-2; cdr3_nt: TGTGCCAGCAGCGAACAGGGGGCGGGCACCGGGGAGCTGTTTTTT; cdr3_aa: CASSEQGAGTGELFF
d_call: TRBD2; clone_size: -; v_call: TRBV5-1; j_call: TRBJ2-3; cdr3_nt: TGCGCCAGCAGCTTGGAGGGAGGGCCCCCAGATACGCAGTATTTT; cdr3_aa: CASSLEGGPPDTQYF
d_call: TRBD1; clone_size: -; v_call: TRBV19; j_call: TRBJ2-2; cdr3_nt: TGTGCCAGTAGTGAAACAGGGGCAGGGGACACCGGGGAGCTGTTTTTT; cdr3_aa: CASSETGAGDTGELFF
d_call: -; clone_size: -; v_call: TRBV15; j_call: TRBJ1-3; cdr3_nt: TGTGCCACCAGCAGAGGGGCCTCTGGAAACACCATATATTTT; cdr3_aa: CATSRGASGNTIYF
d_call: -; clone_size: -; v_call: TRBV5-7; j_call: TRBJ1-4; cdr3_nt: TGTGCCAGCAGCTTGGGACCGGGGAAGAGTGTAAAACTGTTTTTT; cdr3_aa: CASSLGPGKSVKLFF
d_call: -; clone_size: -; v_call: TRBV4-3; j_call: TRBJ2-1; cdr3_nt: TGCGCCAGCAGCCAAGATCTTAGCGGATCCTACAATGAGCAGTTCTTC; cdr3_aa: CASSQDLSGSYNEQFF
d_call: -; clone_size: -; v_call: TRBV9; j_call: TRBJ1-1; cdr3_nt: TGTGCCAGCAGCGTAGTTCTCGTGCCCGACTGGATAGGTGAAGCTTTCTTT; cdr3_aa: CASSVVLVPDWIGEAFF
d_call: -; clone_size: -; v_call: TRBV27; j_call: TRBJ2-5; cdr3_nt: TGTGCCAGCAAGTTAGGAGGCAGTAAAGAGACCCAGTACTTC; cdr3_aa: CASKLGGSKETQYF
d_call: -; clone_size: -; v_call: TRBV10-1; j_call: TRBJ2-5; cdr3_nt: TGCGCCAGCATGAGAAGTCCAGGGGGGCCCCAAGAGACCCAGTACTTC; cdr3_aa: CASMRSPGGPQETQYF
d_call: TRBD2; clone_size: -; v_call: TRBV7-6; j_call: TRBJ2-1; cdr3_nt: TGTGCCAGCAGCTTAGCGGGGCGGGAGGGACGGGAGCAGTTCTTC; cdr3_aa: CASSLAGREGREQFF
d_call: -; clone_size: -; v_call: TRBV5-1; j_call: TRBJ2-2; cdr3_nt: TGCGCCAGCAGCTTGAGCCCTGAGGGTACCGGGGAGCTGTTTTTT; cdr3_aa: CASSLSPEGTGELFF
d_call: -; clone_size: -; v_call: TRBV11-3; j_call: TRBJ2-2; cdr3_nt: TGTGCCAGCAGCTTAGGGGGGGCCGGGGAGCTGTTTTTT; cdr3_aa: CASSLGGAGELFF
d_call: -; clone_size: -; v_call: TRBV7-8; j_call: TRBJ2-7; cdr3_nt: TGTGCCAGCAGCTTTGGCCGGGCCTACGAGCAGTACTTC; cdr3_aa: CASSFGRAYEQYF
d_call: -; clone_size: once; v_call: TRBV6-1; j_call: TRBJ2-1; cdr3_nt: TGTGCCAGCACCTTCGTGGAGGGGGCGCTTAATGAGCAGTTCTTC; cdr3_aa: CASTFVEGALNEQFF
d_call: TRBD1; clone_size: -; v_call: TRBV19; j_call: TRBJ1-3; cdr3_nt: TGTGCCAGTAGGCCAACTCCGGGACAGGGACCTTTCTCTGGAAACACCATATATTTT; cdr3_aa: CASRPTPGQGPFSGNTIYF